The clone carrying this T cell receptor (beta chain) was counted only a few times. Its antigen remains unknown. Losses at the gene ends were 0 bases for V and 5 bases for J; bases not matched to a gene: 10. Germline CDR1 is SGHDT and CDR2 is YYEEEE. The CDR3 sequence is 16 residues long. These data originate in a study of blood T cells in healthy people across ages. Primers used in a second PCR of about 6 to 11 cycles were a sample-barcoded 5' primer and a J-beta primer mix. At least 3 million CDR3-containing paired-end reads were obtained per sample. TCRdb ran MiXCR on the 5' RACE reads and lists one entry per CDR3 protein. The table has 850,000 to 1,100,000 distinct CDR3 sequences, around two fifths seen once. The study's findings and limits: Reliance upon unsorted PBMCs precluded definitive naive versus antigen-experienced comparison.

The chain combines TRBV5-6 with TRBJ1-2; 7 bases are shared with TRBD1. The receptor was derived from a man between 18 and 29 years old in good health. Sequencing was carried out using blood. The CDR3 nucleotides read TGTGCCAGCAGCTTGGACGCGACAGGGTCGATTTATGGCTACACCTTC. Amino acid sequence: CASSLDATGSIYGYTF.